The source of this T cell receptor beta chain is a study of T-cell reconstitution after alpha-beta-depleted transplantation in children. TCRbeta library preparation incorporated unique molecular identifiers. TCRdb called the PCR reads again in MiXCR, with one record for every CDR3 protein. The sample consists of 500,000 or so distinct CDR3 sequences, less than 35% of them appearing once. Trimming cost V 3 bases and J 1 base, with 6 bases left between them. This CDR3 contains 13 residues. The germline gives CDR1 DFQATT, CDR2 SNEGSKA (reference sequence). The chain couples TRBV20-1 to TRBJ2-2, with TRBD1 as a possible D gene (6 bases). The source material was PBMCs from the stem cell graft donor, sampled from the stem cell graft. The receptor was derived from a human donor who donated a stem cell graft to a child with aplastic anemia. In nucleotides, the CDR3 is TGCAGTGCTAGGGGACAGAACACCGGGGAGCTGTTTTTT. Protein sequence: CSARGQNTGELFF.